These 22 T cell receptor beta chains originate from one sample sequenced in a study of T cells after somatic rescue of genetic block. Assay used: immunoSEQ multiplex PCR; TCRdb lists only in-frame clones, some missing. The sample includes roughly 120,000 clones, 80% to 95% of them seen just once. Specimen: peripheral blood mononuclear cells (PBMCs). These receptors were obtained from a woman younger than 35.

This sequence joins TRBV9 and TRBJ1-3; D call uncertain. V shed 0 bases and J shed 3 bases, with 10 bases lying between them. CDR3 length: 15 residues. Germline assignment: CDR1 SGDLS and CDR2 YYNGEE. The DNA for the CDR3 is TGTGCCAGCAGCGTAGATTCCGTTGGTGGAAACACCATATATTTT. Residues: CASSVDSVGGNTIYF. Based on the CDR3 plus reference TRBV9 and TRBJ1-3, the full variable domain is DSGVTQTPKHLITATGQRVTLRCSPRSGDLSVYWYQQSLDQGLQFLIQYYNGEERAKGNILERFSAQQFPDLHSELNLSSLELGDSALYFCASSVDSVGGNTIYFGEGSWLTVV.

This chain joins TRBV6-4 and TRBJ1-1; no clear D. Deletions cut 5 bases from V and 3 bases from J, with 10 bases between. Germline assignment: CDR1 MRHNA and CDR2 SNTAGT. The CDR3 is 13 residues long. The chain's CDR3 is CASSTTSDTEAFF. The CDR3, as DNA: TGTGCCAGCAGTACCACCTCAGACACTGAAGCTTTCTTT.

This chain uses TRBV11-2 with TRBJ2-1; D possibly corresponds to TRBD2 (5 bases). Germline values: CDR1 SGHAT, CDR2 FQNNGV. Trimming left V 5 bases short and J 1 base short, with 9 bases between. This CDR3 spans 14 amino acids. The CDR3 protein is CASSLRTSYNEQFF. Here the CDR3 DNA reads TGTGCCAGCAGCCTCCGGACTTCCTACAATGAGCAGTTCTTC.

The J gene is TRBJ2-3, the V gene TRBV2; 9 positions match TRBD2. The CDR3 has 15 amino acids. V shed 3 bases and J 4 bases; nucleotides not matched to a gene: 5. Germline CDR1 SNHLY, CDR2 FYNNEI. CDR3 region: CASSDRRGGADTQYF. In DNA form, the CDR3 reads TGTGCCAGCAGTGATAGGCGGGGGGGCGCAGATACGCAGTATTTT.

The J gene is TRBJ2-7, the V gene TRBV5-1; the match to TRBD1 covers 8 bases. The germline V gene encodes CDR1 SGHRS and CDR2 YFSETQ. CDR3 length: 16 amino acids. V dropped 7 bases and J dropped 4; count of bases not matched to a gene: 16. CDR3 coding DNA: TGCGCCAGCGCCACTACCTGGACAGGGAGCTCTTACGAGCAGTACTTC. Translation: CASATTWTGSSYEQYF.

The genes are TRBV2 and TRBJ1-1, with D unresolved. V was cut by 4 bases and J by 0 bases, with 6 bases left in between. This CDR3 contains 13 residues. Looked up from germline, CDR1 is SNHLY and CDR2 is FYNNEI. As DNA, the CDR3 is TGTGCCAGCAGTGGTGGCATGAACACTGAAGCTTTCTTT. Protein: CASSGGMNTEAFF. The full variable domain, completed using reference TRBV2 and TRBJ1-1, is EPEVTQTPSHQVTQMGQEVILRCVPISNHLYFYWYRQILGQKVEFLVSFYNNEISEKSEIFDDQFSVERPDGSNFTLKIRSTKLEDSAMYFCASSGGMNTEAFFGQGTRLTVV.

V is TRBV6-5 and J is TRBJ1-1; 7 bases map to TRBD1. Germline assignment: CDR1 MNHEY and CDR2 SVGAGI. The CDR3 extends over 14 amino acids. With 2 bases clipped from V and 5 bases from J, the junction kept 5 bases outside the gene matches. This CDR3 reads CASSYRGQGTEAFF. As DNA, the CDR3 is TGTGCCAGCAGTTACAGGGGGCAGGGTACTGAAGCTTTCTTT.

The chain carries TRBV28 and TRBJ2-5; D remains unclear. Germline V gene data show CDR1 as MDHEN and CDR2 as SYDVKM. CDR3 size: 10 residues. Trimming removed 6 bases at V and 5 bases at J, with 4 bases between. The CDR3 sequence: CASRGETQYF. In DNA, the CDR3 is TGTGCCAGCAGGGGGGAGACCCAGTACTTC.

V gene TRBV6-1 combines with J gene TRBJ1-4, with D possibly TRBD1 on 5 matching bases. This CDR3 has 16 amino acids. Germline CDR1 reads MNHNS; CDR2 reads SASEGT. V was shortened by 4 bases and J by 4 bases, with 16 bases between the two germline ends. For the CDR3, the DNA is TGTGCCAGCAGTGCCCTCGTGGTCCAGGGTAATGAAAAACTGTTTTTT. Translated: CASSALVVQGNEKLFF.

V usage is TRBV6-1 and J usage is TRBJ1-3, with no clear D. Germline CDR1 MNHNS, CDR2 SASEGT. The CDR3 consists of 14 residues. Trimming removed 0 bases at V and 6 bases at J, with 9 bases between. This CDR3 reads CASSEASGENTIYF. The CDR3 DNA reads as TGTGCCAGCAGTGAAGCAAGCGGCGAAAACACCATATATTTT.

The chain recombines TRBV11-3 with TRBJ2-7; D is unresolved. Trimming left V 1 base short and J 4 bases short, with 11 bases between. In germline, CDR1 is SGHNT, CDR2 YENEEA. The CDR3 loop spans 14 amino acids. CDR3 coding DNA: TGTGCCAGCAGCTTAGGAAGGCATCGGTACGAGCAGTACTTC. Its translation is CASSLGRHRYEQYF.

The chain is built from TRBV6-1 and TRBJ2-1; 7 bases are shared with TRBD1. In germline, CDR1 is MNHNS, CDR2 SASEGT. This CDR3 is 17 amino acids long. V gave up 0 bases and J gave up 8 bases; unmatched junction bases: 13. In DNA, the CDR3 is TGTGCCAGCAGTGAAGCCCCGACAGGGTCAATTTATGATGAGCAGTTCTTC. Translation gives CASSEAPTGSIYDEQFF.

This clone was observed a single time. The chain recombines TRBV27 with TRBJ1-1, with TRBD1 matching 8 bases. Trimming removed 4 bases from V and 4 bases from J; junction bases left unmatched: 11. The germline V gene has CDR1 MNHEY and CDR2 SMNVEV (reference sequence). The CDR3 is 16 amino acids. CDR3 residues: CASSSQSTGGRTEAFF. CDR3 coding DNA: TGTGCCAGCAGTTCGCAATCTACAGGGGGACGCACTGAAGCTTTCTTT.

Only one count was recorded for this clone. The chain couples TRBV4-1 to TRBJ2-3; either TRBD1 or TRBD2 may fit D (5 bases each). The CDR3 contains 16 residues. Trimming took off 0 bases at V and 1 base at J, with 11 bases between the two ends. Per germline, CDR1 MGHRA and CDR2 YSYEKL. CDR3: CASSQDIRGGTDTQYF. The CDR3 bases are TGCGCCAGCAGCCAAGATATACGGGGCGGCACAGATACGCAGTATTTT.

This sequence joins TRBV29-1 and TRBJ1-2, with D uncertain. From germline, CDR1 is SQVTM and CDR2 ANQGSEA. The V and J ends lost 5 bases and 3 bases respectively, with 10 bases between them. The CDR3 spans 12 residues. The CDR3 DNA sequence: TGCAGCGTTATTCAGACGGACTATGGCTACACCTTC. Translated: CSVIQTDYGYTF.

The chain combines TRBV30 with TRBJ1-2; D not resolved. V dropped 2 bases and J dropped 7 bases, with 17 bases sitting between them. Germline CDR1 and CDR2: GTSNPN and SVGIG (reference sequence). The length of the CDR3 is 14 residues. The CDR3 nucleotides are TGTGCCTGGAGTCTACAACCGGGCATAGTTGGCTACACCTTC. It is translated as CAWSLQPGIVGYTF. The full variable domain, completed using reference TRBV30 and TRBJ1-2, is SQTIHQWPATLVQPVGSPLSLECTVEGTSNPNLYWYRQAAGRGLQLLFYSVGIGQISSEVPQNLSASRPQDRQFILSSKKLLLSDSGFYLCAWSLQPGIVGYTFGSGTRLTVV.

This clone was counted once. The V and J genes are TRBV11-2 and TRBJ1-1; no clear D gene. Deletions cut 0 bases from V and 9 bases from J, with 8 bases between. The V gene's germline CDR1 is SGHAT and CDR2 FQNNGV. The CDR3 is 12 amino acids. CDR3 bases: TGTGCCAGCAGCTTAGATAAGGAAAAAGCTTTCTTT. Translation gives CASSLDKEKAFF.

CDR3: CASSGGVDTEAFF. The CDR3 nucleotides are TGTGCCAGCAGCGGGGGGGTGGACACTGAAGCTTTCTTT. V is TRBV9 and J is TRBJ1-1; D is possibly TRBD1 (5 bases). CDR1 is SGDLS and CDR2 is YYNGEE in the germline V gene. CDR3 length equals 13 residues. V lost 3 bases and J lost 3, with 9 bases in between. The full variable domain, completed using reference TRBV9 and TRBJ1-1, is DSGVTQTPKHLITATGQRVTLRCSPRSGDLSVYWYQQSLDQGLQFLIQYYNGEERAKGNILERFSAQQFPDLHSELNLSSLELGDSALYFCASSGGVDTEAFFGQGTRLTVV.

This clone has only a few counts. The chain carries TRBV19 and TRBJ1-1; D possibly corresponds to TRBD1 (5 bases). In germline, CDR1 is LNHDA, CDR2 SQIVND (reference sequence). Trimming cost V 6 bases and J 1 base, with 18 bases left between them. The CDR3 contains 16 residues. CDR3 residues: CASRDRQTTPNTEAFF. CDR3 DNA sequence: TGTGCCAGTAGGGATCGACAGACGACCCCGAACACTGAAGCTTTCTTT.

This chain joins TRBV11-2 and TRBJ1-2; tentative D call: TRBD1 (6 bases). The CDR3 is 16 amino acids. Germline CDR1 is SGHAT and CDR2 is FQNNGV. Trimming removed 5 bases from V and 4 bases from J, with 20 bases in between. The CDR3 DNA follows: TGTGCCAGCAGCACCCAACCCGGGACACCTTTCTATGGCTACACCTTC. It encodes CASSTQPGTPFYGYTF.

In DNA form, the CDR3 reads TGTGCCAGCAGCACAAAATTTGGGACCGGCGCTTTCTTT. Translating gives CASSTKFGTGAFF. The V gene is TRBV11-2, the J gene TRBJ1-1; TRBD1 might be the D (5 bases). Trimming pared 5 bases from V and 11 bases from J, leaving 18 bases between. There are 13 residues in the CDR3. Per the germline V gene, CDR1 is SGHAT and CDR2 is FQNNGV.

The rearrangement joins TRBV4-1 to TRBJ2-1, with 8 bases aligning to TRBD1. V lost 4 bases and J lost 2; bases outside the gene matches: 7. The CDR3 contains 16 residues. Germline V gene data show CDR1 as MGHRA and CDR2 as YSYEKL. CDR3 sequence (DNA): TGCGCCAGCAGCCCAATGACAGGGGACCCCTACAATGAGCAGTTCTTC. Protein product: CASSPMTGDPYNEQFF.